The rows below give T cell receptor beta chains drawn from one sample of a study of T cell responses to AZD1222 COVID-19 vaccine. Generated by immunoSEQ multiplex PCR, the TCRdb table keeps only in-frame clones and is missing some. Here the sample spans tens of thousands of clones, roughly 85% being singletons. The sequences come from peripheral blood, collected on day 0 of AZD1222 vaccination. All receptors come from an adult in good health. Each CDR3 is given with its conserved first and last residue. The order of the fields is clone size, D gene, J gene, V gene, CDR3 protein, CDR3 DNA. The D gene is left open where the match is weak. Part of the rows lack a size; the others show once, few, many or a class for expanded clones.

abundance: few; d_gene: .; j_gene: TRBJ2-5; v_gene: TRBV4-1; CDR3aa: CASRGQRGEETQYF; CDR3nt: TGCGCCAGCAGGGGGCAACGGGGAGAAGAGACCCAGTACTTC
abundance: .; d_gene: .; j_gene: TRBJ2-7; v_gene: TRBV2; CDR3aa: CASRGVNYEQYF; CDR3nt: TGTGCCAGCAGGGGGGTGAACTACGAGCAGTACTTC
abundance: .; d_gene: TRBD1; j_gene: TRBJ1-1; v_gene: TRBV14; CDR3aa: CASSHLGQGGSGTEAFF; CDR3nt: TGTGCCAGCAGCCATTTGGGACAGGGAGGCTCCGGCACTGAAGCTTTCTTT
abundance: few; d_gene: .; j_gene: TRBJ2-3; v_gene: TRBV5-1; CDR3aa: CASSLDASSTDTQYF; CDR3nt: TGCGCCAGCAGCTTGGACGCCTCTAGCACAGATACGCAGTATTTT
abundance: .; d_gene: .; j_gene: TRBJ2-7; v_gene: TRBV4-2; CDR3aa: CASSHAGDTPYEQYF; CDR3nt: TGTGCCAGCAGCCACGCAGGGGACACTCCCTACGAGCAGTACTTC
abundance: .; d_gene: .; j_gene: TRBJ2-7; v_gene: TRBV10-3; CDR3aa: CAIRKESYEQYF; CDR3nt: TGTGCCATCAGGAAGGAAAGCTACGAGCAGTACTTC
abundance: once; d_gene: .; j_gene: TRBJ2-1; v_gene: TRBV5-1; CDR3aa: CASSLGGRDNEQFF; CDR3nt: TGCGCCAGCAGCTTGGGGGGTCGTGACAATGAGCAGTTCTTC
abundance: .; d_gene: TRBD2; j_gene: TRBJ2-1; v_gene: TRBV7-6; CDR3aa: CASSLKGGGGAVEQFF; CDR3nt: TGTGCCAGCAGCTTAAAGGGCGGCGGGGGGGCCGTTGAGCAGTTCTTC
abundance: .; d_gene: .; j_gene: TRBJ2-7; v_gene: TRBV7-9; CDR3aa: CASSPDGTLYEQYF; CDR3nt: TGTGCCAGCAGCCCGGACGGAACTCTCTACGAGCAGTACTTC
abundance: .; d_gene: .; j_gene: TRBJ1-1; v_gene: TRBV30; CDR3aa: CAWTRYMTEAFF; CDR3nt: TGTGCCTGGACCCGGTACATGACTGAAGCTTTCTTT
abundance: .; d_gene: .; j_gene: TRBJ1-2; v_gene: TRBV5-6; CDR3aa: CASSGNRVAGYTF; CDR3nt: TGTGCCAGCAGCGGTAACAGGGTAGCTGGCTACACCTTC
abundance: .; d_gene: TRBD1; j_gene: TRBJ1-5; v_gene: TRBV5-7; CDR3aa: CASSFTTGVGQPQHF; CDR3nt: TGTGCCAGCAGCTTCACCACAGGGGTAGGGCAGCCCCAGCATTTT
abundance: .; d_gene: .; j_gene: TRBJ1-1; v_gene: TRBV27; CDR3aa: CASTLGFKGPGTEAFF; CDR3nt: TGTGCCAGCACCTTAGGGTTCAAGGGACCGGGCACTGAAGCTTTCTTT
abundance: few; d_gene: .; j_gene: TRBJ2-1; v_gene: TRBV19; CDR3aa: CASSTLPPGRNEQFF; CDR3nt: TGTGCCAGTAGTACCCTCCCCCCAGGGAGGAATGAGCAGTTCTTC
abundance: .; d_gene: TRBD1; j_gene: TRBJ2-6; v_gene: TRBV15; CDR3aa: CATSRDPQGVTGANVLTF; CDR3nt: TGTGCCACCAGCAGAGATCCCCAGGGGGTAACTGGGGCCAACGTCCTGACTTTC
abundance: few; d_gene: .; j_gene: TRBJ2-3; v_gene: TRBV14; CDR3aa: CASSQGRHSDTQYF; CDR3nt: TGTGCCAGCAGCCAAGGGCGGCACTCAGATACGCAGTATTTT
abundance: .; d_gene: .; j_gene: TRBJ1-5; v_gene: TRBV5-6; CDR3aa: CASSLGVNQPQHF; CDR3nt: TGTGCCAGCAGCCTGGGGGTCAATCAGCCCCAGCATTTT
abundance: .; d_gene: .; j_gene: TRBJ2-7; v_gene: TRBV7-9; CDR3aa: CASSFSGSYEQYF; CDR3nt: TGTGCCAGCAGCTTTTCAGGGTCCTACGAGCAGTACTTC
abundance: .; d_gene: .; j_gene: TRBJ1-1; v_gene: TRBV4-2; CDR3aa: CASSQDRNTEAFF; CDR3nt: TGTGCCAGCAGCCAGGACAGAAACACTGAAGCTTTCTTT
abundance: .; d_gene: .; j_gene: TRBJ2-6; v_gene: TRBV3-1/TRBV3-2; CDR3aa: CASSQAPSSGANVLTF; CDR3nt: TGTGCCAGCAGCCAAGCCCCGAGCTCTGGGGCCAACGTCCTGACTTTC
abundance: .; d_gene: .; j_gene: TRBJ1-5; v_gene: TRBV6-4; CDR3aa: CASSVWSDNQPQHF; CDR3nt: TGTGCCAGCAGTGTATGGAGTGACAATCAGCCCCAGCATTTT
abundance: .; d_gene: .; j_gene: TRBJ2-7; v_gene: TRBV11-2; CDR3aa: CASSFQPGTYEQYF; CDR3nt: TGTGCCAGCAGCTTCCAGCCGGGTACCTACGAGCAGTACTTC
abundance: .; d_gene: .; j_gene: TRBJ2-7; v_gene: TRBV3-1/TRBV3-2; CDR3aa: CASSIRGGGRPYEQYF; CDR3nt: TGTGCCAGCAGCATCAGAGGGGGGGGACGTCCCTACGAGCAGTACTTC
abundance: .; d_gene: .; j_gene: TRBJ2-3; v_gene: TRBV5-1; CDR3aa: CASSLLRAPTDTQYF; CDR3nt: TGCGCCAGCAGCTTGCTCAGGGCGCCCACAGATACGCAGTATTTT
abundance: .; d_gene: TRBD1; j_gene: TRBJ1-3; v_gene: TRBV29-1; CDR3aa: CSGGQGNTIYF; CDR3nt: TGCAGCGGGGGACAGGGAAACACCATATATTTT
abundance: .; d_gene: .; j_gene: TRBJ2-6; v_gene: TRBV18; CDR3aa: CASSPLPGTYSGANVLTF; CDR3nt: TGTGCCAGCTCACCACTCCCTGGTACTTACTCTGGGGCCAACGTCCTGACTTTC
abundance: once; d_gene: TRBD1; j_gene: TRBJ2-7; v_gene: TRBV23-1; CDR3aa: CASSQSWDRADFHEQYF; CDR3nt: TGCGCCAGCAGTCAATCGTGGGACAGGGCGGATTTCCACGAGCAGTACTTC
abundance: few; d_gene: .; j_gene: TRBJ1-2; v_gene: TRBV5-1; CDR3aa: CASSSEGNYGYTF; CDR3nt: TGCGCCAGCAGCTCGGAGGGCAACTATGGCTACACCTTC
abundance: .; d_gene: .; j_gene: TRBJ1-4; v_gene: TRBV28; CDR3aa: CASSLLQGHNEKLFF; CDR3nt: TGTGCCAGCAGTTTATTACAGGGACATAATGAAAAACTGTTTTTT
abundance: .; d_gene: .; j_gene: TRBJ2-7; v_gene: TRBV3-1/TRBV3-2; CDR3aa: CASSQEGQAAYEQYF; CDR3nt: TGTGCCAGCAGCCAAGAGGGGCAGGCTGCCTACGAGCAGTACTTC
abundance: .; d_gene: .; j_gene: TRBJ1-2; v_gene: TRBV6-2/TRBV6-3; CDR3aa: CASSSTNYGYTF; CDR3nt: TGTGCCAGCAGTTCCACTAACTATGGCTACACCTTC
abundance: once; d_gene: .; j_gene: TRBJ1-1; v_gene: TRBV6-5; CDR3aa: CASSYVGYVGTEAFF; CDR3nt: TGTGCCAGCAGTTACGTGGGGTACGTGGGCACTGAAGCTTTCTTT
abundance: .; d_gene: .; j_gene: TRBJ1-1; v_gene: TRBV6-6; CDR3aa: CASSYGPGTNTEAFF; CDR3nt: TGTGCCAGCAGTTACGGCCCAGGGACGAACACTGAAGCTTTCTTT
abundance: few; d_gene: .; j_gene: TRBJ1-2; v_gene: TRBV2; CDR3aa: CASSAGAYYGYTF; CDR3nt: TGTGCCAGCAGCGCCGGGGCCTACTATGGCTACACCTTC
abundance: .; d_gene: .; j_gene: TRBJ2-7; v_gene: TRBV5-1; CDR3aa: CASSTARGAYEQYF; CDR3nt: TGCGCCAGCAGTACGGCCAGGGGGGCCTACGAGCAGTACTTC
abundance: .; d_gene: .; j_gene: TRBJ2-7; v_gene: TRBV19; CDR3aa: CASSSDHEQYF; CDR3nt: TGTGCCAGTAGTTCGGACCACGAGCAGTACTTC
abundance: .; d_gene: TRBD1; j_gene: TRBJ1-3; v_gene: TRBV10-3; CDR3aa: CAIRGTGAGNTIYF; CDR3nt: TGTGCCATCAGGGGGACAGGGGCTGGAAACACCATATATTTT
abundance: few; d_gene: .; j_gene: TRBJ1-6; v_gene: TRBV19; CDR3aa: CASSIGPRNSPLHF; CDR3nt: TGTGCCAGTAGTATAGGACCTCGGAATTCACCCCTCCACTTT
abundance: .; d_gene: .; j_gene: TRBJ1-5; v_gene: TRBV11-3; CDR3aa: CASSLRRELYQPQHF; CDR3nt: TGTGCCAGCAGCTTAAGGAGGGAACTGTATCAGCCCCAGCATTTT
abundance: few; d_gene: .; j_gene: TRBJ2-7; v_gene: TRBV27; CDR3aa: CASSLKWDGSYEQYF; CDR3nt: TGTGCCAGCAGTTTAAAATGGGACGGCTCCTACGAGCAGTACTTC
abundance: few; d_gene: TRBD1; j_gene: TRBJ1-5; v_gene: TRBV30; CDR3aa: CAWSVRDRGNQPQHF; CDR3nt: TGTGCCTGGAGTGTGAGGGACAGGGGCAATCAGCCCCAGCATTTT
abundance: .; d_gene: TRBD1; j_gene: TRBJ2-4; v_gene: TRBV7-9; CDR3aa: CASSGQGFLAKNIQYF; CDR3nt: TGTGCCAGCAGCGGACAGGGCTTTTTAGCCAAAAACATTCAGTACTTC
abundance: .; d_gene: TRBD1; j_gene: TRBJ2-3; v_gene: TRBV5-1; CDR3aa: CASSLWGQHTDTQYF; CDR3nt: TGCGCCAGCAGCTTGTGGGGACAGCACACAGATACGCAGTATTTT
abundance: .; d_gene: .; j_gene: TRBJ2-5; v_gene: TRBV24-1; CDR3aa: CATSDLRFGGQETQYF; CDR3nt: TGTGCCACCAGTGATTTGCGCTTTGGAGGCCAAGAGACCCAGTACTTC
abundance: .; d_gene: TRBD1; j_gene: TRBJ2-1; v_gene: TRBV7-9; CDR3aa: CASSRMGQQNEQFF; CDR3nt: TGTGCCAGCAGCCGGATGGGACAGCAAAATGAGCAGTTCTTC
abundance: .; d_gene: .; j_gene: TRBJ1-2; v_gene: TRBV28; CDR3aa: CASSYSSLRGYTF; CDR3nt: TGTGCCAGCAGTTATAGCAGCCTAAGGGGCTACACCTTC
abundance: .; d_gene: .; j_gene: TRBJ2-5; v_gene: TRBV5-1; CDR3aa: CASSFQGGETQYF; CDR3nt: TGCGCCAGCAGCTTCCAGGGTGGGGAGACCCAGTACTTC
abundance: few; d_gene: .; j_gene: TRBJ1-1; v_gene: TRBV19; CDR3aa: CASSIGPKNTEAFF; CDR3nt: TGTGCCAGTAGTATAGGACCGAAGAACACTGAAGCTTTCTTT
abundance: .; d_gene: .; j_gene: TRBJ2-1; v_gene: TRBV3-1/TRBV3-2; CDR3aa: CASSPQRWGEQFF; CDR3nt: TGTGCCAGCAGCCCCCAGAGATGGGGGGAGCAGTTCTTC
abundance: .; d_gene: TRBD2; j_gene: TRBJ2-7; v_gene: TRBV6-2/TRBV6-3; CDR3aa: CASSYSLAGYEQYF; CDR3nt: TGTGCCAGCAGTTACTCGTTAGCGGGGTACGAGCAGTACTTC